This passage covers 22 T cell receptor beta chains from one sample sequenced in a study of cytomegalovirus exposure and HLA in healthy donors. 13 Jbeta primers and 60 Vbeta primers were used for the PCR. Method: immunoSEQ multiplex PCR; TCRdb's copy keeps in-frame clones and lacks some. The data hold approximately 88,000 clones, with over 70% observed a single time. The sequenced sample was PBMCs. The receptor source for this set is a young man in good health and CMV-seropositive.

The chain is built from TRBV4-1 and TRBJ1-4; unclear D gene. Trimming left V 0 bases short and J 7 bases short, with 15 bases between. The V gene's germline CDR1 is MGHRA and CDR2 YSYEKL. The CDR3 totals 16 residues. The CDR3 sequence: CASSQEFRQRLEKLFF. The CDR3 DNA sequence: TGCGCCAGCAGCCAAGAATTTAGGCAGAGACTTGAAAAACTGTTTTTT.

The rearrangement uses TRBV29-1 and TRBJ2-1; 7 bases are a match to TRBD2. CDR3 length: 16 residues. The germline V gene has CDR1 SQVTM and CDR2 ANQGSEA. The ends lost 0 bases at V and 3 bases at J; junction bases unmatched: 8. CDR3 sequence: CSVEDPRAGNYNEQFF. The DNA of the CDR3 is TGCAGCGTTGAAGATCCGCGAGCGGGGAACTACAATGAGCAGTTCTTC.

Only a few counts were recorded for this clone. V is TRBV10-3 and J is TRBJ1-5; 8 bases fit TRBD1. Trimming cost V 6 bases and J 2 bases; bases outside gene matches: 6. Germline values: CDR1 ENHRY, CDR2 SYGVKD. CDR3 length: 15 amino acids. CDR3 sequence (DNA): TGTGCCATCAGCAGACAGGGGTTGGGCAATCAGCCCCAGCATTTT. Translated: CAISRQGLGNQPQHF.

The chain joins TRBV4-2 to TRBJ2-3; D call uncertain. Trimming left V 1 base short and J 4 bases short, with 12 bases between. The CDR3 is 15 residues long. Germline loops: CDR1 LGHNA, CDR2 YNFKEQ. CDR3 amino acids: CASSQGLRRSDTQYF. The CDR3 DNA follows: TGTGCCAGCAGCCAAGGACTGCGCCGCTCAGATACGCAGTATTTT.

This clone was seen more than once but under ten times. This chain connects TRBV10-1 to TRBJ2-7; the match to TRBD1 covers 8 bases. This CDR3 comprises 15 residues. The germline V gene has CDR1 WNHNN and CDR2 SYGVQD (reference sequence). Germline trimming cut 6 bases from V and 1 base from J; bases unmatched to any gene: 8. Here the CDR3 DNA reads TGCGCCAGCAGCTACGGACAGGGTGTATCCTACGAGCAGTACTTC. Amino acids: CASSYGQGVSYEQYF.

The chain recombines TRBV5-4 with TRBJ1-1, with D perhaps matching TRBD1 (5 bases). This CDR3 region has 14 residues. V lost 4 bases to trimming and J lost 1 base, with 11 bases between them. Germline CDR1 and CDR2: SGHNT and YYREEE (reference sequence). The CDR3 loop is CASSVGRGNTEAFF. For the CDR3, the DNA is TGTGCCAGCAGCGTGGGACGGGGGAACACTGAAGCTTTCTTT.

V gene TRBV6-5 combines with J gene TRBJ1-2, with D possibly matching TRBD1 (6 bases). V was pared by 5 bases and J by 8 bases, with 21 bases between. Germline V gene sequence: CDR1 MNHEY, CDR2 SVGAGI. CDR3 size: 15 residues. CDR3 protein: CASSTGGGRVSGYTF. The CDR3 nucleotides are TGTGCCAGCAGTACCGGGGGGGGGCGAGTGAGCGGCTACACCTTC.

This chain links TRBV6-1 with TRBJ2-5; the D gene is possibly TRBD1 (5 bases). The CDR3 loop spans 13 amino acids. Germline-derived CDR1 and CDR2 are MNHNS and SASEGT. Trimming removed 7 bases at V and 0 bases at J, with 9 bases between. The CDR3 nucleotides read TGTGCCAGCAACAGGCGGTACCAAGAGACCCAGTACTTC. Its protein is CASNRRYQETQYF.

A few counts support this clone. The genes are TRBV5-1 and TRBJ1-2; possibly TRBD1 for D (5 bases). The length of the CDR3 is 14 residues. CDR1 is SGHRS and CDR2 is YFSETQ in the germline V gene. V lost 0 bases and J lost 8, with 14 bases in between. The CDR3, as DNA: TGCGCCAGCAGCTTGGAAGGACAAGCTCGGGGCTACACCTTC. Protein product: CASSLEGQARGYTF.

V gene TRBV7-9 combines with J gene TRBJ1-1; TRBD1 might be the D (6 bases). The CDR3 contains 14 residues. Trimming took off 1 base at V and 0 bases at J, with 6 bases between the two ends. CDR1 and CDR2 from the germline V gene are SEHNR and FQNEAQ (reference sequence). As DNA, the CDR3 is TGTGCCAGCAGCTTAGGGACAGTGAACACTGAAGCTTTCTTT. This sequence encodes CASSLGTVNTEAFF.

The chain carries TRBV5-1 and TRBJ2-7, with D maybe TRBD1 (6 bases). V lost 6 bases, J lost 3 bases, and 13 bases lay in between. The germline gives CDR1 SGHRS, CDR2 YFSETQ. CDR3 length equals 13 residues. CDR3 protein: CASTRTDVYEQYF. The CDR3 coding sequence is TGCGCCAGCACCCGGACAGATGTCTACGAGCAGTACTTC.

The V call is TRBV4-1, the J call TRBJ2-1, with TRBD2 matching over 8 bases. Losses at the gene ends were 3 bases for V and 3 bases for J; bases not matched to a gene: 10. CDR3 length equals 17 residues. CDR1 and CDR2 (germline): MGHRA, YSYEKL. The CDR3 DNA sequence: TGCGCCAGCAGCCACCTATTAGCGGGACCGGTCTACAATGAGCAGTTCTTC. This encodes CASSHLLAGPVYNEQFF.

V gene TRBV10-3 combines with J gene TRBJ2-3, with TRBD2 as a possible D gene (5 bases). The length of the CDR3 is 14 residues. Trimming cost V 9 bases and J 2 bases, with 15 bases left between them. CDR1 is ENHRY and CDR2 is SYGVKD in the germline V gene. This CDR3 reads CAIRAGGLTDTQYF. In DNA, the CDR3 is TGTGCCATTAGAGCCGGCGGACTCACAGATACGCAGTATTTT.

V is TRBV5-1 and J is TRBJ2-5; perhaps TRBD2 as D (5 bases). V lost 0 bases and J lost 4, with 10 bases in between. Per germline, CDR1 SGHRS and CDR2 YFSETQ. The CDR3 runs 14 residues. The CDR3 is CASSLDVGAETQYF. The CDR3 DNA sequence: TGCGCCAGCAGCTTGGACGTGGGAGCAGAGACCCAGTACTTC.

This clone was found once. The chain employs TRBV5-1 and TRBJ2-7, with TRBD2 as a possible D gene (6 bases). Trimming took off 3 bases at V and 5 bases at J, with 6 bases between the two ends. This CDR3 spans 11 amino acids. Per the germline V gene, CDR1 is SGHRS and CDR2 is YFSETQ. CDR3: CASSWGDEQYF. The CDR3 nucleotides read TGCGCCAGCAGCTGGGGGGACGAGCAGTACTTC. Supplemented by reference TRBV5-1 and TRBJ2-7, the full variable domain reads KAGVTQTPRYLIKTRGQQVTLSCSPISGHRSVSWYQQTPGQGLQFLFEYFSETQRNKGNFPGRFSGRQFSNSRSEMNVSTLELGDSALYLCASSWGDEQYFGPGTRLTVT.

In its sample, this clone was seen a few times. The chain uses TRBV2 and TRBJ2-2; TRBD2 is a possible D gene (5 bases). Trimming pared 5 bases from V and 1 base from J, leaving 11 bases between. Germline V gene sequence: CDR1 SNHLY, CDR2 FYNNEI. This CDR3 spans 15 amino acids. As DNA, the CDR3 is TGTGCCAGCAGTAATGAGGGTCGGAACACCGGGGAGCTGTTTTTT. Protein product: CASSNEGRNTGELFF.

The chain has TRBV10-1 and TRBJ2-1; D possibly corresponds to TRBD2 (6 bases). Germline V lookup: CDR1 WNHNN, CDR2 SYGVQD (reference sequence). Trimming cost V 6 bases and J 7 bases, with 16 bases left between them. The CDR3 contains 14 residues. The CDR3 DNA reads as TGCGCCAGCAGCGGCGGGAAAGGGAAGAATGAGCAGTTCTTC. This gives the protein CASSGGKGKNEQFF.

The CDR3 nucleotides read TGTGCCACCAGCAGGGAGGCGAGCCCCAACCTGAACACCATATATTTT. Translation gives CATSREASPNLNTIYF. The genes are TRBV15 and TRBJ1-3; D gene unclear. V was cut by 3 bases and J by 7 bases, with 19 bases left in between. There are 16 residues in the CDR3. Germline CDR1 and CDR2: LNHNV and YYDKDF (reference sequence).

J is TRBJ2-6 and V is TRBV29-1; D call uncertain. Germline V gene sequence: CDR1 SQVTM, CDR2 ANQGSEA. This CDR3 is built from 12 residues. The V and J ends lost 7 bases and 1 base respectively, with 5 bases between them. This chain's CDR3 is CSALSGANVLTF. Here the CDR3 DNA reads TGCAGCGCCTTATCTGGGGCCAACGTCCTGACTTTC.

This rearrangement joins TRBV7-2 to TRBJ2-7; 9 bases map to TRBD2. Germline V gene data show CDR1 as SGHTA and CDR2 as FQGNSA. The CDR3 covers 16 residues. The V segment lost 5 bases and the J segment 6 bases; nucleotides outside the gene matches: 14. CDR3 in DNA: TGTGCCAGCAGCCCCCAGCTTTTTAGCGGGAGTGGCGAGCAGTACTTC. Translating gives CASSPQLFSGSGEQYF.

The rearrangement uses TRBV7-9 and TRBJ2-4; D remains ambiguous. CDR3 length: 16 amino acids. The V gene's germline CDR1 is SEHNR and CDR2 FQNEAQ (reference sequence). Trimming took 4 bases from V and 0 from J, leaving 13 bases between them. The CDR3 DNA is TGTGCCAGCAGCTCCCCCGTAGTCCAAGCCAAAAACATTCAGTACTTC. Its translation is CASSSPVVQAKNIQYF.

The DNA of the CDR3 is TGCGCCAGCAGCTTTCAGGGGGCGGGTTCACCCCTCCACTTT. The encoded protein is CASSFQGAGSPLHF. The V gene is TRBV5-1, the J gene TRBJ1-6, with 8 nucleotides matching TRBD1. The junction had 4 bases not matched to a gene; V was cut back by 2 bases and J by 9 bases. Germline-derived CDR1 and CDR2 are SGHRS and YFSETQ. This CDR3 is built from 14 residues. The full variable domain, with the rest looked up from reference TRBV5-1 and TRBJ1-6, is KAGVTQTPRYLIKTRGQQVTLSCSPISGHRSVSWYQQTPGQGLQFLFEYFSETQRNKGNFPGRFSGRQFSNSRSEMNVSTLELGDSALYLCASSFQGAGSPLHFGNGTRLTVT.